The 6 T cell receptor beta chains below were found in one sample sequenced in a study of blood T cell repertoires in COVID-19. Profiling relied on immunoSEQ multiplex PCR, and the TCRdb table lists in-frame clones only, not all of them. The sample shows 190,000 or so clones, 80% to 90% of them seen only once. Sequencing was carried out using peripheral blood. These receptors all stem from a man aged 40-49 years with active or convalescent COVID-19.

This chain connects TRBV5-4 to TRBJ2-7; TRBD2 matches 15 bases. The CDR3 consists of 15 residues. The trim removed 4 bases at V and 6 bases at J, leaving 5 bases unmatched. Germline lookup yields CDR1 SGHNT and CDR2 YYREEE (reference sequence). The DNA for the CDR3 is TGTGCCAGCAGCAGGACTAGCGGGGGGGCCGGCGAGCAGTACTTC. Translated, it gives CASSRTSGGAGEQYF. Based on the CDR3 plus reference TRBV5-4 and TRBJ2-7, the full variable domain is ETGVTQSPTHLIKTRGQQVTLRCSSQSGHNTVSWYQQALGQGPQFIFQYYREEENGRGNFPPRFSGLQFPNYSSELNVNALELDDSALYLCASSRTSGGAGEQYFGPGTRLTVT.

For the CDR3, the DNA is TGTGCCAGCAGCCAAGTCAGGACAGATTACACAGATACGCAGTATTTT. Residues: CASSQVRTDYTDTQYF. The chain couples TRBV3-1 (or the pseudogene TRBV3-2) to TRBJ2-3, with D possibly being TRBD1 (6 bases). Germline V gives CDR1 LGHDT, CDR2 YNNKEL (reference sequence). CDR3 size: 16 residues. V was cut by 1 base and J by 2 bases, with 13 bases left in between.

As for this clone: Germline and junction disagree at one end, which may indicate a read error. The rearrangement uses TRBV6-5 and TRBJ1-1; D unclear. Germline-derived CDR1 and CDR2 are MNHEY and SVGAGI. The CDR3 is made up of 11 amino acids. CDR3 loop: CVSGRSTEAFF. The CDR3 DNA follows: TGTGTCAGCGGGAGATCCACTGAAGCTTTCTTT.

This chain's CDR3 is CAWSGDQGTEAFF. Here the CDR3 DNA reads TGTGCCTGGAGTGGGGACCAGGGGACTGAAGCTTTCTTT. V is TRBV30 and J is TRBJ1-1; D is perhaps TRBD1 (6 bases). In germline, CDR1 is GTSNPN, CDR2 SVGIG (reference sequence). V lost 1 base and J 5 bases, leaving 11 bases between the germline ends. CDR3 length: 13 amino acids.

This sequence joins TRBV30 and TRBJ2-5; tentatively, D is TRBD1 (6 bases). Per germline, CDR1 GTSNPN and CDR2 SVGIG (reference sequence). The CDR3 has 15 residues. V was cut by 0 bases and J by 4 bases, with 15 bases left in between. CDR3 sequence: CAWSVVRLGGETQYF. As DNA, the CDR3 is TGTGCCTGGAGTGTGGTGAGATTAGGGGGAGAGACCCAGTACTTC.

The V gene is TRBV4-1, the J gene TRBJ2-7, with D possibly TRBD1 on 5 matching bases. This CDR3 comprises 13 residues. Germline CDR1 and CDR2: MGHRA and YSYEKL. V lost 1 base and J lost 8, with 12 bases in between. The CDR3 reads CASSQVTVEKQYF. The CDR3 DNA sequence: TGCGCCAGCAGCCAAGTGACAGTAGAAAAGCAGTACTTC.